Here is one TCR beta chain with its context. Its matching antigen is unknown. The CDR3 runs to 15 residues. V shed 1 base and J shed 8 bases, with 17 bases lying between them. CDR1 is SGHVS, CDR2 FQNEAQ, per germline. One entry per CDR3 protein results from TCRdb running MiXCR on the RT-PCR reads. The table includes fewer than 750,000 distinct CDR3 sequences, 11% to 15% detected once. This entry belongs to a study of response to subunit inactivated influenza vaccine. Study results and caveats: It was suggested by the authors that few new T cells are recruited by each seasonal influenza vaccination.

This chain joins TRBV7-8 and TRBJ1-2, with D possibly being TRBD1 (5 bases). The input for sequencing was PBMCs from blood, taken 12 days after vaccination. The sequence derives from a man between 45 and 60 years old who received an inactivated influenza vaccine. CDR3 protein: CASSLERSRAIGYTF. For the CDR3, the DNA is TGTGCCAGCAGCTTAGAACGGAGCAGGGCTATCGGCTACACCTTC.